Below are 12 T cell receptor beta chains sequenced from a single sample in a study of cytomegalovirus exposure and HLA in healthy donors. PCR involved 60 Vbeta and 13 Jbeta primers. Generated by immunoSEQ multiplex PCR, the TCRdb table keeps only in-frame clones and is missing some. The sample lists around 250,000 clones; roughly four fifths were seen once. What was sequenced was PBMCs. Source of these receptors: a woman aged 60 to 75 in good health and CMV-seropositive.

The rearrangement uses TRBV10-3 and TRBJ2-4; TRBD1 agrees at 9 bases. CDR3 length: 19 residues. V was pared by 6 bases and J by 1 base, with 16 bases of the junction left unmatched. Germline V gives CDR1 ENHRY, CDR2 SYGVKD. This CDR3 reads CAISPKTGGNASAKNIQYF. The CDR3 region has the DNA TGTGCCATCAGCCCCAAGACAGGGGGAAACGCATCGGCCAAAAACATTCAGTACTTC.

The chain combines TRBV5-4 with TRBJ1-1; D is possibly TRBD1 (6 bases). The CDR3 sequence is 13 residues long. CDR1 is SGHNT, CDR2 YYREEE, per germline (reference sequence). Trimming shortened V by 4 bases and J by 7 bases, and 14 bases separated the two germline ends. The chain's CDR3 is CASSTQGEGEAFF. The CDR3 DNA reads as TGTGCCAGCAGCACACAGGGAGAGGGTGAAGCTTTCTTT.

CDR3 protein: CASSYRRGKSYEQYF. Here the CDR3 DNA reads TGTGCCAGCAGTTATCGCCGAGGGAAGTCCTACGAGCAGTACTTC. The chain recombines TRBV28 with TRBJ2-7; TRBD2 is a possible D gene (5 bases). Trimming took 4 bases from V and 1 from J, leaving 14 bases between them. CDR1 and CDR2 from the germline V gene are MDHEN and SYDVKM. This CDR3 is built from 15 residues.

This clone was counted a single time. The chain links TRBV7-8 to TRBJ1-5, with TRBD1 identical over 12 bases. CDR3 length: 18 amino acids. Germline V gene data show CDR1 as SGHVS and CDR2 as FQNEAQ. V lost 4 bases and J lost 5; bases outside the gene matches: 12. CDR3 sequence reads: CASSSPSRDRGLYQPQHF. DNA of the CDR3: TGTGCCAGCAGCTCCCCGAGCCGGGACAGGGGGCTGTATCAGCCCCAGCATTTT.

The chain carries TRBV6-1 and TRBJ1-4; 12 nucleotides line up with TRBD1. V was pared by 2 bases and J by 7 bases, with 2 bases of the junction left unmatched. The CDR3 loop spans 15 amino acids. Germline loops: CDR1 MNHNS, CDR2 SASEGT. The CDR3 coding sequence is TGTGCCAGCAGTGAACGGGACAGGGGGCGTGAAAAACTGTTTTTT. Residues: CASSERDRGREKLFF.

The J gene is TRBJ1-2, the V gene TRBV12-5; D is undetermined. Trimming stripped 2 bases from V and 5 bases from J, with 15 bases between. Germline-derived CDR1 and CDR2 are LGHNT and FRNRAP. This CDR3 has 15 residues. The CDR3 nucleotides are TGTGCTAGTGGTTTGACGATGTCCCTAGGATATGGCTACACCTTC. This translates into CASGLTMSLGYGYTF.

The chain carries TRBV6-1 and TRBJ2-5, with unresolved D. Per the germline V gene, CDR1 is MNHNS and CDR2 is SASEGT. This CDR3 comprises 13 residues. V was pared by 1 base and J by 5 bases, with 8 bases between. CDR3 sequence: CASSEEVRETQYF. CDR3 DNA: TGTGCCAGCAGTGAAGAAGTCAGGGAGACCCAGTACTTC.

This chain links TRBV6-5 with TRBJ1-3; D call uncertain. Trimming stripped 2 bases from V and 3 bases from J, with 8 bases between. The germline V gene has CDR1 MNHEY and CDR2 SVGAGI. This CDR3 has 14 amino acids. DNA for the CDR3: TGTGCCAGCAGTTACGATAGCTTTGGAAACACCATATATTTT. Translated: CASSYDSFGNTIYF.

The chain joins TRBV7-9 to TRBJ2-7; 8 positions agree with TRBD2. This CDR3 is built from 15 residues. The germline CDR1 and CDR2 sequences are SEHNR and FQNEAQ (reference sequence). Germline trimming cut 1 base from V and 0 bases from J; bases unmatched to any gene: 2. The CDR3, as DNA: TGTGCCAGCAGCTTAGGACTAGCGAACTCCTACGAGCAGTACTTC. Its protein is CASSLGLANSYEQYF. The entire variable domain, with the rest obtained from reference TRBV7-9 and TRBJ2-7, is as follows: DTGVSQNPRHKITKRGQNVTFRCDPISEHNRLYWYRQTLGQGPEFLTYFQNEAQLEKSRLLSDRFSAERPKGSFSTLEIQRTEQGDSAMYLCASSLGLANSYEQYFGPGTRLTVT.

V and J are TRBV7-9 and TRBJ2-7, with D possibly matching TRBD2 (7 bases). Looked up from germline, CDR1 is SEHNR and CDR2 is FQNEAQ (reference sequence). V was shortened by 3 bases and J by 2 bases, with 20 bases between the two germline ends. The CDR3 contains 17 residues. The CDR3 DNA follows: TGTGCCAGCAGCTTCGGGGGCGGGGGAAGTTACCCCTACGAGCAGTACTTC. Amino acid sequence: CASSFGGGGSYPYEQYF.

The genes are TRBV15 and TRBJ1-2, with TRBD1 identical over 8 bases. This CDR3 region has 14 residues. Losses at the gene ends were 9 bases for V and 7 bases for J; bases not matched to a gene: 13. Germline loops: CDR1 LNHNV, CDR2 YYDKDF (reference sequence). CDR3 loop: CATTRDRIVRGYTF. The CDR3 bases are TGTGCCACTACCCGGGACAGGATTGTTCGTGGCTACACCTTC. The complete variable domain, with remaining parts taken from reference TRBV15 and TRBJ1-2, reads DAMVIQNPRYQVTQFGKPVTLSCSQTLNHNVMYWYQQKSSQAPKLLFHYYDKDFNNEADTPDNFQSRRPNTSFCFLDIRSPGLGDTAMYLCATTRDRIVRGYTFGSGTRLTVV.

The V call is TRBV2, the J call TRBJ1-1; D call uncertain. CDR1 and CDR2 (germline): SNHLY, FYNNEI. The CDR3 loop spans 14 amino acids. Trimming took 7 bases from V and 1 from J, leaving 13 bases between them. The CDR3 nucleotides are TGTGCCAGCAACGGAGGCAGCACGAACACTGAAGCTTTCTTT. Translated, it gives CASNGGSTNTEAFF.